Below, one T cell receptor beta chain is given with its context. The data belong to a study of blood T cell repertoires in COVID-19. How the authors handled the data: Quantification of nucleated cells was approximated via reference gene primer amplification. Sequencing was performed with immunoSEQ multiplex PCR; in TCRdb, only in-frame clones are kept and a portion is missing. Clonal size and the V and J genes are those of that table, whereas D and trimming came from the DNA. The repertoire has roughly 26,000 clones, 83% of them found once; the top ten carry more than 20%. The sequenced material came from peripheral blood. The clonotype originates from a human donor in a cohort sampled during active COVID-19.

This CDR3 reads CASSTAQGANTEAFF. The CDR3 DNA is TGTGCCAGTAGTACGGCGCAGGGGGCTAACACTGAAGCTTTCTTT. J is TRBJ1-1 and V is TRBV19; the match to TRBD1 covers 8 bases. V was clipped by 4 bases and J by 2 bases; unmatched bases: 6. This CDR3 is 15 amino acids long. Germline CDR1 LNHDA, CDR2 SQIVND (reference sequence).